This TCR beta chain was retrieved from a study of T cells in Graves' hyperthyroidism and ophthalmopathy. This clonotype was detected ten times or more. Regions amplified from RNA transcripts were the TCR beta CDR3 regions. Initially, a first-round RT-PCR of the TCR CDR3 employed the HTBI primer set. TCRdb independently ran MiXCR on the multiplex PCR reads; one entry per CDR3 protein. This sample has about half a million distinct CDR3 sequences, with around a fifth found just once. J gave up 8 bases and V 2 bases, and 5 bases lay outside the gene matches. Germline CDR1 is SQVTM and CDR2 is ANQGSEA. CDR3 size: 12 residues.

The J gene is TRBJ1-2, the V gene TRBV29-1; 7 positions match TRBD1. The clonotype was recovered from a woman in her seventies with Graves' ophthalmopathy. Source material: blood. The CDR3 DNA sequence: TGCAGCGTTGAACAGGGGGTAGGAGGCTACACCTTC. Amino acid sequence: CSVEQGVGGYTF.